These 17 T cell receptor beta chains originate from one sample sequenced in a study of blood T cells in healthy people across ages (dated by TCRdb to the mid-2010s). The method behind the library was 5' RACE. Reads for this sample came from an Illumina HiSeq 2500. The second PCR ran for roughly 7 to 12 cycles and used a J-beta primer mix along with a sample-barcoded 5' primer. TCRdb redid the processing of the public reads, applying fastp at Q25 and MiXCR, and retained in-frame beta chains. CDR3 protein sequences are deduplicated, and each keeps its most common genes and DNA. The sample includes around 940,000 distinct CDR3 sequences, with roughly 51% observed a single time. The ten largest clonotypes hold 20% to 25% of the sample. The sample was blood. Receptor source: a woman aged 55-75 years in good health.

The rearrangement uses TRBV3-1 and TRBJ1-2; TRBD1 is a possible D gene (6 bases). This CDR3 has 13 residues. V dropped 0 bases and J dropped 6 bases, with 8 bases sitting between them. Germline CDR1 is LGHDT and CDR2 is YNNKEL (reference sequence). CDR3 region: CASSQEGGNGYTF. CDR3 in DNA: TGTGCCAGCAGCCAAGAAGGGGGGAATGGCTACACCTTC. The full variable domain, with the rest looked up from reference TRBV3-1 and TRBJ1-2, is DTAVSQTPKYLVTQMGNDKSIKCEQNLGHDTMYWYKQDSKKFLKIMFSYNNKELIINETVPNRFSPKSPDKAHLNLHINSLELGDSAVYFCASSQEGGNGYTFGSGTRLTVV.

This clonotype was recorded a few times. The chain carries TRBV7-2 and TRBJ2-3, with D possibly TRBD2 on 6 matching bases. Germline loops: CDR1 SGHTA, CDR2 FQGNSA. This CDR3 is 14 amino acids long. The V gene lost 6 bases and the J gene lost 2 bases, with 12 bases spanning the gap. The CDR3 region is CASSSRGNTDTQYF. The CDR3, as DNA: TGTGCCAGCAGTTCCCGCGGGAACACAGATACGCAGTATTTT.

This clonotype was counted a few times. This chain uses TRBV9 with TRBJ2-4; TRBD2 matches at 8 bases. The closer fit of TRBJ2-7 to the DNA end suggests the J call may be wrong. In germline, CDR1 is SGDLS, CDR2 YYNGEE. The CDR3 totals 15 residues. The CDR3 nucleotides read TGTGCCAGCAGCGTGGGGAGCGGGAGTGTTCACGAGCAGTACTTC. Translated, it gives CASSVGSGSVHEQYF.

This clonotype appeared many times. The chain uses TRBV18 and TRBJ2-7; 7 nucleotides line up with TRBD2. CDR3 length: 14 residues. From germline, CDR1 is KGHSH and CDR2 LQKENI. The V segment lost 3 bases and the J segment 3 bases; nucleotides outside the gene matches: 5. Written as DNA, the CDR3 is TGTGCCAGCTCACCGGGACTACTAATCTACGAGCAGTACTTC. Amino acids: CASSPGLLIYEQYF.

This clonotype has more than one count but fewer than ten. The chain is built from TRBV5-6 and TRBJ1-2; D not certain. The germline V gene has CDR1 SGHDT and CDR2 YYEEEE. The germline V and J ends were trimmed by 2 bases and 6 bases, with 5 bases remaining between them. CDR3 length: 11 amino acids. CDR3 in amino acids: CASSLNNGYTF. CDR3 bases: TGTGCCAGCAGCTTAAATAATGGCTACACCTTC.

The sample holds a few counts of this clonotype. The chain combines TRBV28 with TRBJ1-2; D is ambiguous. Trimming stripped 4 bases from V and 8 bases from J, with 11 bases between. The germline gives CDR1 MDHEN, CDR2 SYDVKM. The CDR3 sequence is 12 residues long. The CDR3 nucleotides read TGTGCCAGCAGTTCGGATATCGGGGGCTACACCTTC. This codes for CASSSDIGGYTF.

The chain joins TRBV7-9 to TRBJ2-3; D not certain. This CDR3 comprises 15 residues. Between the trimmed V and J ends, which lost 4 bases and 1 base, there was a span of 12 bases. The germline V gene has CDR1 SEHNR and CDR2 FQNEAQ (reference sequence). In DNA form, the CDR3 reads TGTGCCAGCAGCTCAAGACTGGGTGGCACAGATACGCAGTATTTT. Protein: CASSSRLGGTDTQYF. The complete variable domain, with remaining parts taken from reference TRBV7-9 and TRBJ2-3, reads DTGVSQNPRHKITKRGQNVTFRCDPISEHNRLYWYRQTLGQGPEFLTYFQNEAQLEKSRLLSDRFSAERPKGSFSTLEIQRTEQGDSAMYLCASSSRLGGTDTQYFGPGTRLTVL.

V is TRBV28 and J is TRBJ2-5; tentative D call: TRBD1 (6 bases). Trimming took off 4 bases at V and 11 bases at J, with 14 bases between the two ends. The CDR3 extends over 12 amino acids. Germline CDR1 MDHEN, CDR2 SYDVKM. The CDR3 nucleotides are TGTGCCAGCAGTTGGGACATCTGGGAGCAGTACTTC. Protein sequence: CASSWDIWEQYF.

The V gene is TRBV6-4, the J gene TRBJ2-1; D gene uncertain. CDR3 length equals 14 residues. The ends were cut back, 2 bases at V and 6 bases at J, with 11 bases in the middle. CDR1 is MRHNA, CDR2 SNTAGT, per germline. CDR3 nucleotide sequence: TGTGCCAGCAGTGACGCCGGCGGAACCAATGAGCAGTTCTTC. Translating gives CASSDAGGTNEQFF.

This clonotype is a singleton in its sample. J is TRBJ2-1 and V is TRBV6-2 or TRBV6-3; the match to TRBD2 covers 8 bases. This CDR3 contains 15 residues. CDR1 MNHEY and CDR2 SVGEGT come from the germline V gene. V shed 0 bases, J shed 8 bases, and the junction held 6 bases outside the gene matches. The CDR3 coding sequence is TGTGCCAGCAGTTACTCCGGGACTAGGTCGTATGAGCAGTTCTTC. Translated: CASSYSGTRSYEQFF.

The rearrangement joins TRBV15 to TRBJ2-4; D is perhaps TRBD1 (5 bases). The J call may be in error: the DNA end matches TRBJ2-5 better. Germline V gives CDR1 LNHNV, CDR2 YYDKDF (reference sequence). The CDR3 runs 14 residues. The CDR3 DNA follows: TGTGCCACCAGCAGTACACCAGGGCATGGGACCCAGTACTTC. Translating gives CATSSTPGHGTQYF.

A remark on this clonotype: An end of the junction does not agree with germline; a read error may underlie this. This chain uses TRBV4-1 with TRBJ1-5; D is uncertain. The germline V gene has CDR1 MGHRA and CDR2 YSYEKL. This CDR3 region has 15 residues. The CDR3 region is CASSQEVRSSQPQHF. The CDR3 nucleotides are TGCGCCAGCAGCCAAGAAGTACGAAGCAGTCAGCCCCAGCATTTT.

The chain combines TRBV7-2 with TRBJ1-2; TRBD1 matches at 7 bases. This CDR3 comprises 13 residues. V gave up 5 bases and J gave up 5 bases; unmatched junction bases: 5. Germline V CDR1 and CDR2: SGHTA, FQGNSA. CDR3 DNA sequence: TGTGCCAGCAGCGACGACAGGGATTATGGCTACACCTTC. It specifies CASSDDRDYGYTF.

J is TRBJ1-2 and V is TRBV5-1; D not certain. This CDR3 comprises 13 residues. Germline V lookup: CDR1 SGHRS, CDR2 YFSETQ. Trimming removed 2 bases from V and 2 bases from J, with 7 bases in between. The CDR3 DNA is TGCGCCAGCAGCTTTGAGTGGAACTATGGCTACACCTTC. It translates to CASSFEWNYGYTF.

The J gene is TRBJ1-1, the V gene TRBV20-1, with 7 bases fitting TRBD1. This CDR3 has 14 amino acids. Germline V gene lookup returns CDR1 DFQATT and CDR2 SNEGSKA (reference sequence). V gave up 3 bases and J gave up 0 bases; unmatched junction bases: 4. CDR3: CSAREGAVNTEAFF. Written as DNA, the CDR3 is TGCAGTGCTAGGGAGGGGGCCGTGAACACTGAAGCTTTCTTT.

The chain links TRBV2 to TRBJ2-7; 8 bases agree with TRBD1. Germline V lookup: CDR1 SNHLY, CDR2 FYNNEI. V was clipped by 4 bases and J by 4 bases; unmatched bases: 6. The CDR3 extends over 14 amino acids. The CDR3 protein is CASSVFRGQYEQYF. The CDR3 bases are TGTGCCAGCAGTGTATTCAGGGGGCAGTACGAGCAGTACTTC.

This sequence joins TRBV7-2 and TRBJ2-3; TRBD2 is a possible D gene (6 bases). This CDR3 comprises 15 residues. V lost 4 bases to trimming and J lost 4 bases, with 15 bases between them. Germline CDR1 and CDR2: SGHTA and FQGNSA. The CDR3 nucleotides read TGTGCCAGCAGCTCGACCGCGGGGTCCTCAGATACGCAGTATTTT. As protein: CASSSTAGSSDTQYF.